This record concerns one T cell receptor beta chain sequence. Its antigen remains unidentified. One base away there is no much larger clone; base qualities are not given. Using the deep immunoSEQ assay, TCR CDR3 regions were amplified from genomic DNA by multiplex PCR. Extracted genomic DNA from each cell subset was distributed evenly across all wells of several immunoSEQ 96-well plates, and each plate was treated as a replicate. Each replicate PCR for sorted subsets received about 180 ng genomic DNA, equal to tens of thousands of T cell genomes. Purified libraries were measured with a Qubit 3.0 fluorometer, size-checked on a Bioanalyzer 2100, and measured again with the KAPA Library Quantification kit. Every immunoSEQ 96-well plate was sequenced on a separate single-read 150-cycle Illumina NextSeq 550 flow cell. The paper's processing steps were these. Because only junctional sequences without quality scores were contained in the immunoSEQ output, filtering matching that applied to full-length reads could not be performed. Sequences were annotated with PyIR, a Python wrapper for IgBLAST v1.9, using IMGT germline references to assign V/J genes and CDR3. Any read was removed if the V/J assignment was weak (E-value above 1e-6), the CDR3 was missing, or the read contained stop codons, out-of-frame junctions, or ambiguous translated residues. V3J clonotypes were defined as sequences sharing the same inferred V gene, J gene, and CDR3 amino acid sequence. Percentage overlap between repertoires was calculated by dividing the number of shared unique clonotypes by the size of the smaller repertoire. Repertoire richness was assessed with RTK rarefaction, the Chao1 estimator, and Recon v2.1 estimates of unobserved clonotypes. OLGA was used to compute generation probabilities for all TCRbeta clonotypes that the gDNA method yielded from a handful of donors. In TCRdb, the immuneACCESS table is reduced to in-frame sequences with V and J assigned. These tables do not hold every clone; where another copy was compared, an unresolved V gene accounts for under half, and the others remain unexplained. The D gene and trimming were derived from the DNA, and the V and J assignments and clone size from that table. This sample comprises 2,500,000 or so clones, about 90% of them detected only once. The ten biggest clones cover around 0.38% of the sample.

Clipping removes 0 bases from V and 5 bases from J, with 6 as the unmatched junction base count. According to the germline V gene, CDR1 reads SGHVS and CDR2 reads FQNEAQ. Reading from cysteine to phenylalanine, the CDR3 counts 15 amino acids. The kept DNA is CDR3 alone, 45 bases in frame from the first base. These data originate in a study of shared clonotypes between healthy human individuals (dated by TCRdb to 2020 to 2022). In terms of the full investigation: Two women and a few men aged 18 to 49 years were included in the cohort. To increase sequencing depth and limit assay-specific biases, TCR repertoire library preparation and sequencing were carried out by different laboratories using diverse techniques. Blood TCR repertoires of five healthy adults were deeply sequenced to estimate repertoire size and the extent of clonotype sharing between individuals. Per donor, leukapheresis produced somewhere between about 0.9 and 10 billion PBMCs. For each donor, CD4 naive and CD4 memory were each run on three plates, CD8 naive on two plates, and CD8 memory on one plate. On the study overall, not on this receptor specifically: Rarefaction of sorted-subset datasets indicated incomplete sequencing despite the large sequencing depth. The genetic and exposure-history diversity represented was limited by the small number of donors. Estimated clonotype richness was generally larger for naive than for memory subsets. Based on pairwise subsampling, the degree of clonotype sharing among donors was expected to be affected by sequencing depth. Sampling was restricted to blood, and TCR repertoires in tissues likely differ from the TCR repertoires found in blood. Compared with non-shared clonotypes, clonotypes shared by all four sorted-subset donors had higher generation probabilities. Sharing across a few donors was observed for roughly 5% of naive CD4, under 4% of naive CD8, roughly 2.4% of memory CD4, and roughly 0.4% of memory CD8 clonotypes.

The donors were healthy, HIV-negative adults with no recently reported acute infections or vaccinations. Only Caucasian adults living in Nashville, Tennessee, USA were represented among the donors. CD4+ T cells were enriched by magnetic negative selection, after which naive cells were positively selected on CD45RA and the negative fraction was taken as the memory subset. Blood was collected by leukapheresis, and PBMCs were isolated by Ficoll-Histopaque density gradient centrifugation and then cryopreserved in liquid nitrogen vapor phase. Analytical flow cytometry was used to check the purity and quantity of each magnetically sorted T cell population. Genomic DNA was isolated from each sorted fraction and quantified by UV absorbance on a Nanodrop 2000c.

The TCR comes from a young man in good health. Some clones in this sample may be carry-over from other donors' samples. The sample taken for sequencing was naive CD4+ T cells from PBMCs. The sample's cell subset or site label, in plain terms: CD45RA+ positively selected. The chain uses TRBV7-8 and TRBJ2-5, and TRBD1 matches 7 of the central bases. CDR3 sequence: CASSLASGGPETQYF. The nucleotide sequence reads TGTGCCAGCAGCTTAGCGTCAGGGGGTCCGGAGACCCAGTACTTC.